This TCR beta chain emerged from a study of cytotoxic CD8 clonotypes in ibrutinib-treated CLL. The method was immunoSEQ multiplex PCR; TCRdb's version includes in-frame clones alone and lacks a portion of them. The data show approximately 130,000 clones, approximately 80% seen once. With respect to this clone: What it recognizes is unknown.

Study-wide results and caveats: The study found public clonotypes uncommon, contracting or stable on treatment.

This clonotype was obtained from a human donor with chronic lymphocytic leukemia. The sequences come from PBMCs, collected after 24 months of ibrutinib treatment.

CDR3 nucleotides: TGTGCCAGCAGCGCACAGGGTAACACCGGGGAGCTGTTTTTT. Protein sequence: CASSAQGNTGELFF. The chain is built from TRBV7-2 and TRBJ2-2; D is possibly TRBD1 (6 bases). Germline CDR1 and CDR2: SGHTA and FQGNSA. CDR3 length: 14 residues. V was shortened by 5 bases and J by 2 bases, with 9 bases between the two germline ends.